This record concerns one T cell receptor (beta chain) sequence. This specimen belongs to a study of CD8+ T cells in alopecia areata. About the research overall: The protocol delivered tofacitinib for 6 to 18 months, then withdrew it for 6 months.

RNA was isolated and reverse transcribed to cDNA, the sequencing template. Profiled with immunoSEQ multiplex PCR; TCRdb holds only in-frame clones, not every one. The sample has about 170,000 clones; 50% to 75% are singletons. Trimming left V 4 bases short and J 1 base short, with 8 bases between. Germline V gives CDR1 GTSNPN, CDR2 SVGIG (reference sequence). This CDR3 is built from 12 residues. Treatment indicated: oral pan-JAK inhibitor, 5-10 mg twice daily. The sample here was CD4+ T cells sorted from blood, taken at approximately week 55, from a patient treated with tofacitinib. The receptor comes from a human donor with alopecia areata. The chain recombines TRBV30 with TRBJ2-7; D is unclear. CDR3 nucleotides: TGTGCCTGGATAGGGTCATCCTACGAGCAGTACTTC. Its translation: CAWIGSSYEQYF.